The 5 T cell receptor beta chains given below trace back to one sample, sequenced in a study of shared clonotypes between healthy human individuals. Sequenced by immunoSEQ multiplex PCR; TCRdb stores in-frame clones only, minus some. The sample carries some 480,000 clones, 70% to 85% recorded once. The specimen sequenced was PBMCs. The receptors shown here come from a woman aged 40 to 50 in good health. Some clones in this sample may be carry-over from other donors' samples.

CDR3 sequence reads: CASNYRPETEAFF. For the CDR3, the DNA is TGTGCCAGCAATTACAGGCCAGAAACTGAAGCTTTCTTT. The chain joins TRBV2 to TRBJ1-1, with a possible D match to TRBD1 (5 bases). V shed 7 bases and J shed 5 bases, with 14 bases lying between them. This CDR3 has 13 amino acids. Germline V gene data show CDR1 as SNHLY and CDR2 as FYNNEI.

The V and J genes are TRBV15 and TRBJ1-1; a weak D match, TRBD1 (5 bases). With 8 bases removed from V and 0 bases from J, the gap between germline ends came to 10 bases. The CDR3 runs 13 residues. The germline CDR1 and CDR2 sequences are LNHNV and YYDKDF (reference sequence). The CDR3 region is CATREGMNTEAFF. DNA of the CDR3: TGTGCCACCCGTGAGGGGATGAACACTGAAGCTTTCTTT.

V gene TRBV5-1 combines with J gene TRBJ2-5, with TRBD1 matching over 7 bases. Germline V gene lookup returns CDR1 SGHRS and CDR2 YFSETQ. The CDR3 has 14 residues. The J segment lost 5 bases and the V segment lost 2 bases, leaving 6 bases of the junction unmatched. This CDR3 is CASSLVGGMETQYF. CDR3 nucleotides: TGCGCCAGCAGCTTAGTAGGGGGCATGGAGACCCAGTACTTC.

In nucleotides, the CDR3 is TGCAGTGCATACAGGGAGGCGGTGCTGTTTTTT. This translates into CSAYREAVLFF. This rearrangement joins TRBV20-1 to TRBJ2-2; D may be TRBD1 or TRBD2 (6 bases each). CDR1 is DFQATT, CDR2 SNEGSKA, per germline (reference sequence). The CDR3 sequence is 11 residues long. Trimming left V 6 bases short and J 13 bases short, with 15 bases between.

As for this clone: This sample includes further DNA sequences coding for the same CDR3. The chain employs TRBV9 and TRBJ2-7, with 7 bases that match TRBD2. The germline V gene has CDR1 SGDLS and CDR2 YYNGEE. The CDR3 is made up of 15 amino acids. J lost 1 base, V lost 0 bases, and 4 bases had no gene match. For the CDR3, the DNA is TGTGCCAGCAGCGTAGATCCGGGGGGATCCTACGAGCAGTACTTC. It specifies CASSVDPGGSYEQYF. Using reference TRBV9 and TRBJ2-7 for the parts outside the CDR3, the full variable domain is DSGVTQTPKHLITATGQRVTLRCSPRSGDLSVYWYQQSLDQGLQFLIQYYNGEERAKGNILERFSAQQFPDLHSELNLSSLELGDSALYFCASSVDPGGSYEQYFGPGTRLTVT.